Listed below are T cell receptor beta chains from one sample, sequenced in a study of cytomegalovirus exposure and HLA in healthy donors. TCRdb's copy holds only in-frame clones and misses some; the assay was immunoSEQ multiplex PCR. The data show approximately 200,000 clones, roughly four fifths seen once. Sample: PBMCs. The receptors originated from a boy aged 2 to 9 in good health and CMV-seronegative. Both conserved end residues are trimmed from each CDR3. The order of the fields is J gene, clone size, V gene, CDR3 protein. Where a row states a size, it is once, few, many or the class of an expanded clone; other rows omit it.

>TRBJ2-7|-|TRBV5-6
ASSYDGGAYEQY
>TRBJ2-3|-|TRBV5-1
ASSLGVGGRDTQY
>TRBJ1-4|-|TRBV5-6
ASSSTGVNEKLF
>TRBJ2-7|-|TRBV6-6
ASSYSGTGNEQY
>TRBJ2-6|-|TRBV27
ASSLRGSGANVLT
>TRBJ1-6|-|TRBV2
ATSGTSGSPLH
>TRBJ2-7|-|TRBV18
ASSPTDTSYEQY
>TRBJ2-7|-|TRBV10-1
ASSEPGIKQLCSYEQY
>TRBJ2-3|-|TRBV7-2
ATSRDWNTDTQY
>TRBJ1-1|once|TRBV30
AWSVGPGTEAF
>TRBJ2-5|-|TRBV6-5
ATRPVAGGQETQY
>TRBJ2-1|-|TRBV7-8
ASSLDVADEQF
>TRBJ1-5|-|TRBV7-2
ASSLVGSQPQH
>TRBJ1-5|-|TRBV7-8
ASSPRDRVQPQH
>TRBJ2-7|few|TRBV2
ASSGGQGDEQY
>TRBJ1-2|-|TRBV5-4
ASSYPDRGYGYT
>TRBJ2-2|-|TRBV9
ASSVGPRANTGELF
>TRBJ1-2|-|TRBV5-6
ASSSLDREAYGYT
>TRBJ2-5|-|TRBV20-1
SAFLETQY
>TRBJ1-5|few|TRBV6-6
ASTITPGPQH
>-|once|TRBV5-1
ASSLAGTGGNEQY
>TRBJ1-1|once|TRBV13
ASSARLTANTEAF
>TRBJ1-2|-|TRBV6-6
ASSPGTGNYGYT
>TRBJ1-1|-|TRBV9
ASSKTAPGHTLNTEAF
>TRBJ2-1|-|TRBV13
ASSPPGGNYNEQF
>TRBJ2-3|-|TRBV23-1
ASSPPGLAGGQRRDTQY
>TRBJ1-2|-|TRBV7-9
ASSPPGTPEANYGYT
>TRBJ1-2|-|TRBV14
ASSQSGQGIFNYGYT
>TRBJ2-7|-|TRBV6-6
ASSYSPGTTYEQY
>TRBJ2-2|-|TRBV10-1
ASRPGGPNTGELF
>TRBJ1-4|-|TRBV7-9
ASSSRDRGLDGEKLF
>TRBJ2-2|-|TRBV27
ASSAGGYNTGELF
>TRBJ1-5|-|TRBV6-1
ASSERGGLGNQPQH
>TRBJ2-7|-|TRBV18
ASSQSAGQGPGEQY
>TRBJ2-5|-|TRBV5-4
ASSPAAAGGETQY
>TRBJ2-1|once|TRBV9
ASSVVGTNNEQF
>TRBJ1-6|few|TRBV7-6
ASSLAGQGGSPLH